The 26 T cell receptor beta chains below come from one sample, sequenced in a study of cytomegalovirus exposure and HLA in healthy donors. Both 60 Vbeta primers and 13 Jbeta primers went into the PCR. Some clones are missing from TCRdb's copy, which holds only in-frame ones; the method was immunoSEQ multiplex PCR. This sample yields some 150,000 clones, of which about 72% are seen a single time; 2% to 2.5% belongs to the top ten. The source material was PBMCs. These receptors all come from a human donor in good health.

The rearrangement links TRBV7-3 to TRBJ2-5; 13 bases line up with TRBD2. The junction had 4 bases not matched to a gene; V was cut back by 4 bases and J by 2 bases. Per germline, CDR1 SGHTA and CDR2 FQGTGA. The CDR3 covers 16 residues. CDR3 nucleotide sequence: TGTGCCAGCAGCTCCAGACTAGCGGGGGGACAAGAGACCCAGTACTTC. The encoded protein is CASSSRLAGGQETQYF.

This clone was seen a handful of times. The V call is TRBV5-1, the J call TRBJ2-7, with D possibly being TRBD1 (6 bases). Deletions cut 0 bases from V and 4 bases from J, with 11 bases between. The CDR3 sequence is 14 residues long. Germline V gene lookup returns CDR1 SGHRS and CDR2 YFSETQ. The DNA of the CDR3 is TGCGCCAGCAGCTTGGCTTTGGACAGATACGAGCAGTACTTC. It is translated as CASSLALDRYEQYF.

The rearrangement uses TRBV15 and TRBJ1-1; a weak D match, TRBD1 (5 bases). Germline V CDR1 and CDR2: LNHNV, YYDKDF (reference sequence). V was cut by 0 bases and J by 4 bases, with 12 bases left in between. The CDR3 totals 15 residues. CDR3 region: CATSRDAGVGTEAFF. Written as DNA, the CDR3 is TGTGCCACCAGCAGAGATGCGGGGGTGGGCACTGAAGCTTTCTTT.

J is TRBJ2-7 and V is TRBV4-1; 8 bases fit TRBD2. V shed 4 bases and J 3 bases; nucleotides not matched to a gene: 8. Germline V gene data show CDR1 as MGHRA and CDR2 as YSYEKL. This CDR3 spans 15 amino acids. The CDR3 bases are TGCGCCAGCAGCCCCGTGATAGCGGGGAACTACGAGCAGTACTTC. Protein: CASSPVIAGNYEQYF.

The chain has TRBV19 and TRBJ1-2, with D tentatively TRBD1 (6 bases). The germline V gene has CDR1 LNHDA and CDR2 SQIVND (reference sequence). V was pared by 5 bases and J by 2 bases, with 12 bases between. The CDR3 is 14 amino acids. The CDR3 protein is CASSDGTRNYGYTF. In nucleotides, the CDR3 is TGTGCCAGTAGTGACGGGACAAGGAACTATGGCTACACCTTC.

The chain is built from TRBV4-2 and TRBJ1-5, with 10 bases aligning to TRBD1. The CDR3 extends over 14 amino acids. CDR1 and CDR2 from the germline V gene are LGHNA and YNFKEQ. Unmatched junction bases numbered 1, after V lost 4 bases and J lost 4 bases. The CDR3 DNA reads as TGTGCCAGCAGCCTGGGACAGGGGAATCAGCCCCAGCATTTT. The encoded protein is CASSLGQGNQPQHF.

The CDR3 DNA follows: TGTGCCAGCTCACCCTCCGACCGGACAGGGGGCTCCTACGAGCAGTACTTC. Residues: CASSPSDRTGGSYEQYF. The chain employs TRBV18 and TRBJ2-7, with 10 bases aligning to TRBD1. The CDR3 covers 17 residues. J was trimmed by 0 bases and V by 3 bases; bases with no gene match: 8. Germline assignment: CDR1 KGHSH and CDR2 LQKENI.

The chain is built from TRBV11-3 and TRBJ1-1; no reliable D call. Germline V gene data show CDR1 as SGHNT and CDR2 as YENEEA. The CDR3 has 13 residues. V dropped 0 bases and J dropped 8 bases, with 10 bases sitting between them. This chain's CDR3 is CASSLDEREEAFF. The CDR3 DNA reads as TGTGCCAGCAGCTTAGATGAGCGGGAAGAAGCTTTCTTT. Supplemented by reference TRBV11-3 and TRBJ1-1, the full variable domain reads EAGVVQSPRYKIIEKKQPVAFWCNPISGHNTLYWYLQNLGQGPELLIRYENEEAVDDSQLPKDRFSAERLKGVDSTLKIQPAELGDSAVYLCASSLDEREEAFFGQGTRLTVV.

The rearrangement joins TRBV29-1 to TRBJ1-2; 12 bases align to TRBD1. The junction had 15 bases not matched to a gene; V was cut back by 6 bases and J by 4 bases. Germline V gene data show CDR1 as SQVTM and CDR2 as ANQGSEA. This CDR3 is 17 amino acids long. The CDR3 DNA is TGCAGCGTCTACTCCGGGACAGGGGGCGATCAGGGCTATGGCTACACCTTC. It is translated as CSVYSGTGGDQGYGYTF. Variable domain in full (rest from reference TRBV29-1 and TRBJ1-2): SAVISQKPSRDICQRGTSLTIQCQVDSQVTMMFWYRQQPGQSLTLIATANQGSEATYESGFVIDKFPISRPNLTFSTLTVSNMSPEDSSIYLCSVYSGTGGDQGYGYTFGSGTRLTVV.

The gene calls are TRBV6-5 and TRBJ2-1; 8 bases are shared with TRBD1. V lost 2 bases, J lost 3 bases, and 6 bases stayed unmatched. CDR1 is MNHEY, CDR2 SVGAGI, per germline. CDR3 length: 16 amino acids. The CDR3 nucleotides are TGTGCCAGCAGTTACCGACCCGGGACAGGCTACAATGAGCAGTTCTTC. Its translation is CASSYRPGTGYNEQFF.

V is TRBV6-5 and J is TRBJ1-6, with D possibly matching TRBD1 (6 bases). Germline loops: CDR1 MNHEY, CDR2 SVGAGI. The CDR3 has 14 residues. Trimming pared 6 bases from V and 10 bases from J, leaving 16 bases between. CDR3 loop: CASRVTGSSSPLHF. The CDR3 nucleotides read TGTGCCAGCAGAGTAACAGGGTCCTCCTCACCCCTCCACTTT.

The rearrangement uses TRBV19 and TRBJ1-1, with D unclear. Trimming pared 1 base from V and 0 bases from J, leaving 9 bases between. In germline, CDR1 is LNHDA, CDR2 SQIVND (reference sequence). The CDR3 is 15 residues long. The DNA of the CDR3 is TGTGCCAGTAGTATAGGATACAGATTGAACACTGAAGCTTTCTTT. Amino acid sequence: CASSIGYRLNTEAFF. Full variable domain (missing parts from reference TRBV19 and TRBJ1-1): DGGITQSPKYLFRKEGQNVTLSCEQNLNHDAMYWYRQDPGQGLRLIYYSQIVNDFQKGDIAEGYSVSREKKESFPLTVTSAQKNPTAFYLCASSIGYRLNTEAFFGQGTRLTVV.

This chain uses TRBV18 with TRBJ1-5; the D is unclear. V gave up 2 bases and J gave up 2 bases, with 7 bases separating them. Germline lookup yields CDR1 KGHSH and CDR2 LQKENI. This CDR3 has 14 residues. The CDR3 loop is CASSPSGGNQPQHF. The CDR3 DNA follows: TGTGCCAGCTCACCATCCGGGGGCAATCAGCCCCAGCATTTT.

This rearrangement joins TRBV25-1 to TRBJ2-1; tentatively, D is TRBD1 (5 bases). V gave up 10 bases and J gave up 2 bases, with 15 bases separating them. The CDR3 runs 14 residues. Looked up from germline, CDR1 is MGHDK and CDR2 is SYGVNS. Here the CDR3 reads CATSLVGPYNEQFF. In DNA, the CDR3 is TGTGCCACTTCTCTTGTGGGGCCCTACAATGAGCAGTTCTTC.

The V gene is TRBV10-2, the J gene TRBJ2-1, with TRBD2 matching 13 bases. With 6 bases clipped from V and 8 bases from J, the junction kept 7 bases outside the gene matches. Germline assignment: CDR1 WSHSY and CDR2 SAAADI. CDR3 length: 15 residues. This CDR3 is CASRETSGGADEQFF. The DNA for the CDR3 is TGCGCCAGCAGGGAAACTAGCGGGGGGGCCGATGAGCAGTTCTTC.

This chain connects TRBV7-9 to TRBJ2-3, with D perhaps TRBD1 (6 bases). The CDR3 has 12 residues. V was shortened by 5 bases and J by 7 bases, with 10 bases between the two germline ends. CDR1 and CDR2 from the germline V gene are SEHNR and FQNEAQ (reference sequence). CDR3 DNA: TGTGCCAGCAGCCCAGGGGTGTATACGCAGTATTTT. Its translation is CASSPGVYTQYF. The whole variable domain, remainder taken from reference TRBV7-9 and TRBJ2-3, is DTGVSQNPRHKITKRGQNVTFRCDPISEHNRLYWYRQTLGQGPEFLTYFQNEAQLEKSRLLSDRFSAERPKGSFSTLEIQRTEQGDSAMYLCASSPGVYTQYFGPGTRLTVL.

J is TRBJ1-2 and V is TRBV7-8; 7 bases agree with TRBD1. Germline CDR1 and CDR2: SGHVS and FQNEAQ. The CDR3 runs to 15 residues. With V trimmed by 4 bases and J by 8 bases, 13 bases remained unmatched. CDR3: CASSSLSTGTGGYTF. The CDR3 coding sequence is TGTGCCAGCAGCTCCCTATCGACAGGGACGGGAGGCTACACCTTC.

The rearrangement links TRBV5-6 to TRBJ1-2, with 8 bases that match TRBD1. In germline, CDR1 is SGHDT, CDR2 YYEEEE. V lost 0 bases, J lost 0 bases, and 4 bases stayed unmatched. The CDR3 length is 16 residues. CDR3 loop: CASSLGQGAPNYGYTF. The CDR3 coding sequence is TGTGCCAGCAGCTTGGGGCAGGGGGCCCCTAACTATGGCTACACCTTC.

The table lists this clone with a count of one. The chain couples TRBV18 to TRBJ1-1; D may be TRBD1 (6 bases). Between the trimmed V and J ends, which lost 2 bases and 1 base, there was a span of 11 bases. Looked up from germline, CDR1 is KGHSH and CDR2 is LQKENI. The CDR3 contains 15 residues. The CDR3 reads CASSPWGQGNTEAFF. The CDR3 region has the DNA TGTGCCAGCTCACCATGGGGGCAGGGGAACACTGAAGCTTTCTTT.

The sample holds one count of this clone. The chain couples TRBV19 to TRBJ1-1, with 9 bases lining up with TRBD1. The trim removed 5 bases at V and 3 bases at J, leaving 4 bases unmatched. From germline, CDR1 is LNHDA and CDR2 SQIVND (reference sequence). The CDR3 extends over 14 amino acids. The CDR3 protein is CASSYGQGHTEAFF. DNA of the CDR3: TGTGCCAGTAGTTATGGACAGGGGCACACTGAAGCTTTCTTT.

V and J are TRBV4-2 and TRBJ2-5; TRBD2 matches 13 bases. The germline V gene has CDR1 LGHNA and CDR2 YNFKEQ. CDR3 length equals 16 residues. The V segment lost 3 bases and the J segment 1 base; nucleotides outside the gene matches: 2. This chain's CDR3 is CASSQGTSGTQETQYF. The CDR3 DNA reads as TGTGCCAGCAGCCAGGGGACTAGCGGGACCCAAGAGACCCAGTACTTC.

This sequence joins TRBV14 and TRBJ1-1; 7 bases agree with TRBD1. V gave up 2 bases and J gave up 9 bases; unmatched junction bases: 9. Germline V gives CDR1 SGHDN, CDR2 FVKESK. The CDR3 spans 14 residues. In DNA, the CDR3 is TGTGCCAGCAGCCAACTCATACAGGGGAAAAAAGCTTTCTTT. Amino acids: CASSQLIQGKKAFF. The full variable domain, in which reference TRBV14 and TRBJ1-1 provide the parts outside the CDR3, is EAGVTQFPSHSVIEKGQTVTLRCDPISGHDNLYWYRRVMGKEIKFLLHFVKESKQDESGMPNNRFLAERTGGTYSTLKVQPAELEDSGVYFCASSQLIQGKKAFFGQGTRLTVV.

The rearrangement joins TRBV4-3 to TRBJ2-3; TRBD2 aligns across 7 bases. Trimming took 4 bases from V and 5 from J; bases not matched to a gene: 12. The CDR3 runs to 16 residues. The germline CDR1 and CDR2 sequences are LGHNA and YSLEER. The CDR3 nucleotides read TGCGCCAGCAGCCCTGGTACAGCGGGGAGTGTAGATACGCAGTATTTT. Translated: CASSPGTAGSVDTQYF.

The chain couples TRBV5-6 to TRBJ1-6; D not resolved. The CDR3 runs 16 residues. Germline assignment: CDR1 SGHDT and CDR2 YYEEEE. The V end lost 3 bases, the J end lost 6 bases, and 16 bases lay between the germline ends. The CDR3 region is CASSSMRRARNSPLHF. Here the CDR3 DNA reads TGTGCCAGCAGCTCGATGAGGAGGGCGCGTAATTCACCCCTCCACTTT.

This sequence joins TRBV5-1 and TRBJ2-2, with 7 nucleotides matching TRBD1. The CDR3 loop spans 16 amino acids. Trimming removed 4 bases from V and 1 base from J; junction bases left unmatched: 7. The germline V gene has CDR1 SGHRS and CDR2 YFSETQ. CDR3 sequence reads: CASSTRQGQNTGELFF. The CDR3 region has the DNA TGCGCCAGCAGCACCCGACAGGGACAGAACACCGGGGAGCTGTTTTTT. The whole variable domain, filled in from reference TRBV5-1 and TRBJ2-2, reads KAGVTQTPRYLIKTRGQQVTLSCSPISGHRSVSWYQQTPGQGLQFLFEYFSETQRNKGNFPGRFSGRQFSNSRSEMNVSTLELGDSALYLCASSTRQGQNTGELFFGEGSRLTVL.

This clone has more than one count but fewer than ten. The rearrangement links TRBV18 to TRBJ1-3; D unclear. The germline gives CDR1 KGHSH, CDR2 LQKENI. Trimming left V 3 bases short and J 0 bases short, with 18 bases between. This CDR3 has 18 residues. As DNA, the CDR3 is TGTGCCAGCTCACCGCCGGGAGGCCCGTTAGGCTCTGGAAACACCATATATTTT. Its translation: CASSPPGGPLGSGNTIYF.